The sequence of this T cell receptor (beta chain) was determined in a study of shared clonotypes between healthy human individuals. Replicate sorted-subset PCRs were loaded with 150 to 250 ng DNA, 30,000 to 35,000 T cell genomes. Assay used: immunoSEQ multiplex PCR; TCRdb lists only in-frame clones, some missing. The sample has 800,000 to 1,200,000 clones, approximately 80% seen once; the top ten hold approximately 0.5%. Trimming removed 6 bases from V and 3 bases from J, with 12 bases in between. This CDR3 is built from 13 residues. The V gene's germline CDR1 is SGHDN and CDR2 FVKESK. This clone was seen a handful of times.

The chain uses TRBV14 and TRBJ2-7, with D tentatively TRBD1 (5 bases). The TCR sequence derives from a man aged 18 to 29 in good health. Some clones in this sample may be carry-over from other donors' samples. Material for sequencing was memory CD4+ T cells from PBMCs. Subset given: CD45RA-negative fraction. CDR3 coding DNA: TGTGCCAGCAGGCCTATGGGGCGCTACGAGCAGTACTTC. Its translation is CASRPMGRYEQYF.